This T cell receptor beta chain is drawn from a study of memory CD4+ T cells and cytomegalovirus serostatus. Study-wide background: Donors were healthy Belgian adults, 10 or so CMV seropositive and approximately 25 seronegative. Findings of the study overall: A US-trained random forest predicted CMV serostatus with median AUC approximately 0.9.

The sort gate was single viable CD3+CD4+CD8-CD45RO+ cells for memory CD4+ T cells. Germline lookup yields CDR1 SNHLY and CDR2 FYNNEI. The CDR3 is 11 amino acids. V dropped 4 bases and J dropped 4 bases, with 5 bases sitting between them. On this clone: Antigen unknown.

TCRdb keeps only in-frame clones here, not all; method: immunoSEQ multiplex PCR. The sample has more than 40,000 clones, over 60% seen once. The chain has TRBV2 and TRBJ2-7, with D unclear. The sequenced material came from memory CD4+ T cells from blood. The source is an adult in good health and CMV-seronegative. This chain's CDR3 is CASSARYEQYF. The CDR3 coding sequence is TGTGCCAGCAGTGCCCGATACGAGCAGTACTTC.